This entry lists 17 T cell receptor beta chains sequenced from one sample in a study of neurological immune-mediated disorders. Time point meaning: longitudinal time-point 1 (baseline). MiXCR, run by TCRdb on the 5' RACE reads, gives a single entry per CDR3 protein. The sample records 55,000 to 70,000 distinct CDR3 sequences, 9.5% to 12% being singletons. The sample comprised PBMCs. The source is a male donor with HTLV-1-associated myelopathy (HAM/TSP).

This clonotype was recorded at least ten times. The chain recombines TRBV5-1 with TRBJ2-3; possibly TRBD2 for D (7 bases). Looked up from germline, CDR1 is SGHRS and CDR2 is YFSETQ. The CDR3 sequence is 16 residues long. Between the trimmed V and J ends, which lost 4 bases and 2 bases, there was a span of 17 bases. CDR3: CASSPRGGIPTDTQYF. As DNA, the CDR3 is TGCGCCAGCAGCCCTAGGGGGGGGATACCCACAGATACGCAGTATTTT.

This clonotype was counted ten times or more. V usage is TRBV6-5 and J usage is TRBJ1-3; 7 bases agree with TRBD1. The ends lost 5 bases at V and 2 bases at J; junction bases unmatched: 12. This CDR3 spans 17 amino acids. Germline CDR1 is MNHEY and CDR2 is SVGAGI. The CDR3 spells CASSLARQGAPGNTIYF. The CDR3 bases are TGTGCCAGCAGTCTCGCCCGACAGGGTGCCCCTGGAAACACCATATATTTT.

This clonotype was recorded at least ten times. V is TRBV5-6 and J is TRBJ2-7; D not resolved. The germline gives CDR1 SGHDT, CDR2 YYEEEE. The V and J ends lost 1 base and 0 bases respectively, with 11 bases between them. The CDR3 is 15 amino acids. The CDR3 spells CASSLIHDLSYEQYF. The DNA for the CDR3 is TGTGCCAGCAGCTTGATCCACGACCTCTCCTACGAGCAGTACTTC.

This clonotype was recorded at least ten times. The chain's CDR3 is CSAVSRVGNTEAFF. CDR3 bases: TGCAGTGCTGTCTCCAGGGTCGGGAACACTGAAGCTTTCTTT. The chain joins TRBV20-1 to TRBJ1-1; a possible D gene is TRBD1 (5 bases). The V gene's germline CDR1 is DFQATT and CDR2 SNEGSKA (reference sequence). The CDR3 runs to 14 residues. Between the trimmed V and J ends, which lost 5 bases and 1 base, there was a span of 14 bases.

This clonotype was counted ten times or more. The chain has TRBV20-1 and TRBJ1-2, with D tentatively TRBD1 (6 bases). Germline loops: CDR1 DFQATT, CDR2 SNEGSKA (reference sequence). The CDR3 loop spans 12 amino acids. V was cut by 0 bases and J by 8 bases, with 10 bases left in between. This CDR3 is CSARDRGAGYTF. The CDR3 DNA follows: TGCAGTGCTAGAGATCGGGGGGCAGGCTACACCTTC.

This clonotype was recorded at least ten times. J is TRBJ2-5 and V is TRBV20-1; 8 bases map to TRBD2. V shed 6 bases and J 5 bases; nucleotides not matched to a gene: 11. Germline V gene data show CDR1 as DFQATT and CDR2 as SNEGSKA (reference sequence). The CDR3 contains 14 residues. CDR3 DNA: TGCAGTGCGCTGGACCGGGGGGGCCGTGAGACCCAGTACTTC. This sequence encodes CSALDRGGRETQYF.

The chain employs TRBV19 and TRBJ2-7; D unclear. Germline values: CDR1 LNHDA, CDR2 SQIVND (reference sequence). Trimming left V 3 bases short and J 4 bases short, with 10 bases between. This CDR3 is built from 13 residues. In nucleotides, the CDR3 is TGTGCCAGTAGTATGATCACTTTTTACGAGCAGTACTTC. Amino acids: CASSMITFYEQYF.

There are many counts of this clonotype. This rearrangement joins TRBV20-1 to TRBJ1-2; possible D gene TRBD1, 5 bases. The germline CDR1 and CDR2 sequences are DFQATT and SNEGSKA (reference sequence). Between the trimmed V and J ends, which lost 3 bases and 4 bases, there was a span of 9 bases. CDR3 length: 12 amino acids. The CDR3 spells CSASPGVYGYTF. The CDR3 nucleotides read TGCAGTGCTAGTCCGGGGGTCTATGGCTACACCTTC.

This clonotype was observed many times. In nucleotides, the CDR3 is TGCAGTGCTAGTAGATCGACAGTTAACACTGAAGCTTTCTTT. Its translation is CSASRSTVNTEAFF. The gene calls are TRBV20-1 and TRBJ1-1; D might be TRBD1 (5 bases). The germline V and J ends were trimmed by 3 bases and 2 bases, with 13 bases remaining between them. The CDR3 totals 14 residues. CDR1 DFQATT and CDR2 SNEGSKA come from the germline V gene (reference sequence).

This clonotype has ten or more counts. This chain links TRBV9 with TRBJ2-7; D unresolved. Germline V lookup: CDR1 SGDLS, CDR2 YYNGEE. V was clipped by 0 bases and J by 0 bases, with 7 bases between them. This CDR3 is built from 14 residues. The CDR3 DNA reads TGTGCCAGCAGCGTAGAATATAGCTCCTACGAGCAGTACTTC. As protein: CASSVEYSSYEQYF.

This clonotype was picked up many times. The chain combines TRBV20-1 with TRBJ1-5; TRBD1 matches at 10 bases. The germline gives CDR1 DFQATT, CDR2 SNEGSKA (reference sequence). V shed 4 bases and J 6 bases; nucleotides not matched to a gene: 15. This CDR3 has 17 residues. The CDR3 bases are TGCAGTGCTACTAACCCTCGGACAGGGGGTTTTGGTCAGCCCCAGCATTTT. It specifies CSATNPRTGGFGQPQHF.

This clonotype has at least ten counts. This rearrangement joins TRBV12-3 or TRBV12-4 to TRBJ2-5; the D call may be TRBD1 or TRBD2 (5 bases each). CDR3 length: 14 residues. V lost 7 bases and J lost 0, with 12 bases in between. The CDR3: CASTLGRNQETQYF. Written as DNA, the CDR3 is TGTGCCAGCACCCTGGGACGGAACCAAGAGACCCAGTACTTC.

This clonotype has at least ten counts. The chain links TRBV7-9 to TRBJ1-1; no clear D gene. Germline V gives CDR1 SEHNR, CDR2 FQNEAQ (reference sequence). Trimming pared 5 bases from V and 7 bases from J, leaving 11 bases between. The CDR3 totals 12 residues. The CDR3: CASSPGRDEAFF. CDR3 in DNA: TGTGCCAGCAGCCCCGGACGGGATGAAGCTTTCTTT.

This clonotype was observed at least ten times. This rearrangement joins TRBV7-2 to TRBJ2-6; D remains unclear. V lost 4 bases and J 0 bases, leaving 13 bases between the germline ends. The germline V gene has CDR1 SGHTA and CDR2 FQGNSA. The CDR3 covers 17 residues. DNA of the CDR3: TGTGCCAGCAGCTCCGATGGACGGATCTCTGGGGCCAACGTCCTGACTTTC. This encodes CASSSDGRISGANVLTF.

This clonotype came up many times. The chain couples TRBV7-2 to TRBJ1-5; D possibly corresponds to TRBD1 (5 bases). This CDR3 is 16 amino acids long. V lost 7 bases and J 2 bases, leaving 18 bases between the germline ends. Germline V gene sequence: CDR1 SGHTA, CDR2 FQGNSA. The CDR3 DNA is TGTGCCAGCACCCATCAGGCTGGGGGTGGCAATCAGCCCCAGCATTTT. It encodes CASTHQAGGGNQPQHF.

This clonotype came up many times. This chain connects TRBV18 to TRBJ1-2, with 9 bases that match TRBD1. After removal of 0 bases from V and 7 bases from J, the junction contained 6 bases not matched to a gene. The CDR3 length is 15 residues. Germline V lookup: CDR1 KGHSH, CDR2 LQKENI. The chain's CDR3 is CASSPPGQGGRGYTF. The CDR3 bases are TGTGCCAGCTCACCACCGGGACAGGGAGGGCGTGGCTACACCTTC.

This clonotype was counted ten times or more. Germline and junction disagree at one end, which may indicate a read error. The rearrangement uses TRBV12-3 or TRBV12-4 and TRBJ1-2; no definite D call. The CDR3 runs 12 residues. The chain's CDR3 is CASSLSGLDGLF. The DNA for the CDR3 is TGTGCCAGCAGTTTATCGGGCCTCGACGGCCTCTTC.